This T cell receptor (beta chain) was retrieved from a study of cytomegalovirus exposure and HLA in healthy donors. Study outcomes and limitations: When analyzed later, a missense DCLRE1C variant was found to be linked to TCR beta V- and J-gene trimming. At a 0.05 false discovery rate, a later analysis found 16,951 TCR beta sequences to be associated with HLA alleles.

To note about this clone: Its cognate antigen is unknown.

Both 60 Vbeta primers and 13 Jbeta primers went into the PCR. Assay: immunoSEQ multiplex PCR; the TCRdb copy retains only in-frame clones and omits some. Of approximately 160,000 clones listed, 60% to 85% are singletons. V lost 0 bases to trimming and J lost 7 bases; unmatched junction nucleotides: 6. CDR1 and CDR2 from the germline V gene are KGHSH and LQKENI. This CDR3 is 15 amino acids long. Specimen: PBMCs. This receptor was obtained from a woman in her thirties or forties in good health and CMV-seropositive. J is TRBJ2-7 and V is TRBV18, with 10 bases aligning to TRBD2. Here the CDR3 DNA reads TGTGCCAGCTCACCACCCGGAGCGGGGGGGAGAGAGCAGTACTTC. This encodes CASSPPGAGGREQYF. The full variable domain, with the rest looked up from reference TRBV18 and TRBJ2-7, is NAGVMQNPRHLVRRRGQEARLRCSPMKGHSHVYWYRQLPEEGLKFMVYLQKENIIDESGMPKERFSAEFPKEGPSILRIQQVVRGDSAAYFCASSPPGAGGREQYFGPGTRLTVT.